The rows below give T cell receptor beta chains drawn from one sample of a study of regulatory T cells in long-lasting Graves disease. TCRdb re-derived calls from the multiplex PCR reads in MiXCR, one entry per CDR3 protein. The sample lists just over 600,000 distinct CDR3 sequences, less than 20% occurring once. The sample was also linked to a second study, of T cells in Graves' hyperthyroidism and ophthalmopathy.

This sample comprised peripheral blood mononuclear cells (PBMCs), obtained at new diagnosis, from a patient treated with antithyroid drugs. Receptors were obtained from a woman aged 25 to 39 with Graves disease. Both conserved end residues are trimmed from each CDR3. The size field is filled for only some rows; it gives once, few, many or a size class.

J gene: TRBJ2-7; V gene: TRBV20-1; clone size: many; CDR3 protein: SARVSGRASYEQY
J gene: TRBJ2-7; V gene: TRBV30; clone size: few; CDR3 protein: AGETLRKKTFGLYEQY
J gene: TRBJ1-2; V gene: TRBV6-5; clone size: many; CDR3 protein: ASSYSNSGYGYT
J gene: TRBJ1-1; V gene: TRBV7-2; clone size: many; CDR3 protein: ASSLGSRWNTEAF
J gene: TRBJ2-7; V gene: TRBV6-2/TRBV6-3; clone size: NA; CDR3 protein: ASSYTGTVSYEQY
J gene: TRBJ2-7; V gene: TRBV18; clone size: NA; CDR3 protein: ASSPRTSGITSSYEQY
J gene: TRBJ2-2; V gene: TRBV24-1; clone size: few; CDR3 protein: ATNESVGLAGGGGELF
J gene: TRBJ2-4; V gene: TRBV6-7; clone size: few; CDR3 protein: ASSYPRGAKNIQY
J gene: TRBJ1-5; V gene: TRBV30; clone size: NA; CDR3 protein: AWSNGYSNQPQH
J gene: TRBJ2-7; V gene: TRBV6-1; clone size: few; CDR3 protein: ASTETSGFYEQY
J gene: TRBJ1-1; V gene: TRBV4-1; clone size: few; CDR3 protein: ASSPPRGTGRAEAF
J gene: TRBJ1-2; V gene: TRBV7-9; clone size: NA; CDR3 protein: ASSLRGRQSHYGYT
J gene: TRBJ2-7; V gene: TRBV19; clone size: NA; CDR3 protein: AAGGGSYEQY
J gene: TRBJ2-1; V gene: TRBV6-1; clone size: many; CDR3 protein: ASRIPGQVNNEQF
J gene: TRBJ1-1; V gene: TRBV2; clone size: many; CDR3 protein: ATRDRVFSEAF
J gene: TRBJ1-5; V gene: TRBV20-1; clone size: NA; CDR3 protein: SAMAPGHLVSNQPQH
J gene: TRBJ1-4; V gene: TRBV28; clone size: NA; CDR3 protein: ASSLSAETNEKLF
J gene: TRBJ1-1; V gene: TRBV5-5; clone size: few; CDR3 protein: ASSHPGNTEAF
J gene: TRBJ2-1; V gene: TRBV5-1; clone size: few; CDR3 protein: ASSWGQGNNEQF
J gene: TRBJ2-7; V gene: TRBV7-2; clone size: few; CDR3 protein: ASSFSGTSAGQY
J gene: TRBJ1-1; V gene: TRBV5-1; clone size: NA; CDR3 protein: ASSSGTATNTEAF
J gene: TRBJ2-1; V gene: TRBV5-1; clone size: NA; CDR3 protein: ASSWDRGPVGEQF
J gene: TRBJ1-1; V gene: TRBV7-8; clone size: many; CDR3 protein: ASSTGQGKAEAF
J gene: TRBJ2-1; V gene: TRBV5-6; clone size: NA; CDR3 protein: ASSFYRGAGHNEQF
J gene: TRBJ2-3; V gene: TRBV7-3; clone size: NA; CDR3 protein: ASSSMAGRSTDTQY
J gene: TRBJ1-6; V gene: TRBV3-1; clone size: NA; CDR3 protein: ASSKNSPLH
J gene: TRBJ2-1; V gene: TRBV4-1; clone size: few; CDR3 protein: ASSQPGTSGAYNEQF
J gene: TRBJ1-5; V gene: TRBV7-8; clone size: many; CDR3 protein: ASSAGPGGQPQH
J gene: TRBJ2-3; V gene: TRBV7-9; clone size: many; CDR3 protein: ASRFRPGQGTDTQY
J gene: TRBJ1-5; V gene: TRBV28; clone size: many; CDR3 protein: ASRLSNQPQH
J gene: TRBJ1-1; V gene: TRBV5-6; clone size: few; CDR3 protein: ASTPGHLNTEAF
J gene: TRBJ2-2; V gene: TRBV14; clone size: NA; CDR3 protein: ASSQPGEITGELF
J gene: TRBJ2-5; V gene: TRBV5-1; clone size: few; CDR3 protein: ASSPGGSTQETQY
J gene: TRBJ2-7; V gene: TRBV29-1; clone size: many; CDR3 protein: SVETYGGDEQY
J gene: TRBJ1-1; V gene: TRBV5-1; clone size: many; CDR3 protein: ASSRLGQGKTEAF
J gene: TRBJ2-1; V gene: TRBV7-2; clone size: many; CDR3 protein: ASSSLRLAEHNEQF
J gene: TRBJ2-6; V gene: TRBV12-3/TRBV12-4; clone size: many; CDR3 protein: ASIGELVSRDRGMGANVLT
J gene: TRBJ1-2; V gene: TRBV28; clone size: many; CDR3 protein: ATKQHRDRGFEARGYT
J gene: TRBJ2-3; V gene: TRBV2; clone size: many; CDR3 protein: ASTQRTSGGQY
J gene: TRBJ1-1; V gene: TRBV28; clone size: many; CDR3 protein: ASSLWSQTGRTEAF
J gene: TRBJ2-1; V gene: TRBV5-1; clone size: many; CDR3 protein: ASSGPGQGYNEQF
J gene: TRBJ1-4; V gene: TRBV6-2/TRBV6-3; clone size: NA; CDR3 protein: ASRRHRAGEKLF
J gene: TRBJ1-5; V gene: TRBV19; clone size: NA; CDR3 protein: ASSMLTPNNQPQH
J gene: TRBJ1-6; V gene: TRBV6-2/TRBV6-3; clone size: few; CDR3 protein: ASSYGGQISSYNSPLH
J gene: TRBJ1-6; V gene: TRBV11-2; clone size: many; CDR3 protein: ASSRTQGQVALH
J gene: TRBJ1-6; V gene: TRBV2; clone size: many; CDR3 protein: ATSNYPSGTDNSPLH
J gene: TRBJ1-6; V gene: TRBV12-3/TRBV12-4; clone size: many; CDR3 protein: ASSLTTGSGYNSPLH
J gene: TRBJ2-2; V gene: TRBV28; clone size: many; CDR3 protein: PATRDSPTGELF
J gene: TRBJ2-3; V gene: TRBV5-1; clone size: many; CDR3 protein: ASSPGTSGRWGTDTQY
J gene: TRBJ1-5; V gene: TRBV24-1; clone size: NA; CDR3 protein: ATSDLQGNQPQH
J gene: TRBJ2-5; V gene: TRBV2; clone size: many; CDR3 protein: ASTSGYQETQY
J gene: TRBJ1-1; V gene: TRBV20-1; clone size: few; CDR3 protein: SASRGPDKTEAF
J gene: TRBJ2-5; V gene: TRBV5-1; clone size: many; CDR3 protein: ASSLETGTKTQY
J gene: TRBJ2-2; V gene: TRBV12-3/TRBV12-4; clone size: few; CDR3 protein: ASRWTGPTGELF